The entry below gives a single T cell receptor beta chain sequence along with its context. As yet, its antigen is unknown. TCRdb keeps only in-frame clones here, not all; method: immunoSEQ multiplex PCR. Counted here are about 16,000 clones, 60% to 80% occurring once; the ten biggest clones make up 10% to 15%. These data come from a study of somatic mutations in cytotoxic T cells in rheumatoid arthritis. Study summary: Sorted by flow to nearly 100% purity were some V beta antibody-stained T-cell populations, including V beta1+ cells sequenced for TCRB. Findings and caveats of the study: Antigen specificity of the expanded CD8+ clones was not determined.

After CD4+ and CD8+ cells were isolated by positive magnetic bead selection, their purity was checked by flow cytometry. The ends were cut back, 6 bases at V and 4 bases at J, with 10 bases in the middle. Per germline, CDR1 MNHNS and CDR2 SASEGT. The CDR3 spans 13 residues. The V call is TRBV6-1, the J call TRBJ2-1; D possibly corresponds to TRBD2 (6 bases). This clonotype was obtained from an adult with rheumatoid arthritis. The sequencing sample was made of CD8+ T cells sorted from blood. The CDR3 here is CASSRRGYNEQFF. CDR3 DNA sequence: TGTGCCAGCAGCCGGCGGGGTTACAATGAGCAGTTCTTC.